This is a list of T cell receptor beta chains from one sample in a study of shared clonotypes between healthy human individuals. Repertoires were generated with immunoSEQ multiplex PCR, while TCRdb's copy carries only in-frame clones and drops some. Here the sample spans 950,000 to 1,300,000 clones, 60% to 80% being singletons. Source material: memory CD4+ T cells sorted from blood. These TCRs come from a man aged 18 to 30 in good health. Both conserved end residues are part of each CDR3. D genes are given only for firm matches. Clone size is not always given. Where it is, it says once, few, many or a class for expanded clones.

TRBJ2-3 | TRBD2 | NA | TRBV10-2 | CASSEYTSGATDTQYF | TGCGCCAGCAGTGAGTACACTAGCGGGGCCACAGATACGCAGTATTTT
TRBJ2-7 | TRBD1 | few | TRBV29-1 | CSVVPRQGRYEQYF | TGCAGCGTTGTGCCCCGACAGGGAAGGTACGAGCAGTACTTC
TRBJ2-1 | NA | once | TRBV5-1 | CASSLGRAAYNEQFF | TGCGCCAGCAGCTTGGGGAGGGCCGCCTACAATGAGCAGTTCTTC
TRBJ1-5 | NA | NA | TRBV6-1 | CASSEGAGGPSNQPQHF | TGTGCCAGCAGTGAAGGGGCAGGTGGTCCTAGCAATCAGCCCCAGCATTTT
TRBJ2-5 | TRBD1 | NA | TRBV5-8 | CASSLGQGKAQYF | TGTGCCAGCAGCTTGGGACAGGGAAAGGCCCAGTACTTC
TRBJ1-3 | TRBD1 | NA | TRBV7-7 | CASSLGVPGQGTGNTIYF | TGTGCTAGCAGCTTGGGGGTACCGGGACAGGGCACTGGAAACACCATATATTTT
TRBJ1-4 | NA | few | TRBV11-3 | CASSGGGTNEKLFF | TGTGCCAGCAGCGGAGGGGGAACTAATGAAAAACTGTTTTTT
TRBJ2-2 | TRBD2 | NA | TRBV9 | CASSVRGEGTGELFF | TGTGCCAGCAGCGTACGTGGGGAGGGCACCGGGGAGCTGTTTTTT
TRBJ2-7 | TRBD1 | NA | TRBV2 | CASTLSRDRAGEQYF | TGTGCCAGCACCCTGTCCCGGGACAGGGCTGGGGAGCAGTACTTC
TRBJ1-3 | NA | NA | TRBV14 | CASSQDGTRRIGNTIYF | TGTGCCAGCAGCCAAGATGGGACCCGGCGTATAGGAAACACCATATATTTT
TRBJ2-7 | NA | once | TRBV5-1 | CASNADSYEQYF | TGCGCCAGCAACGCTGACAGCTACGAGCAGTACTTC
TRBJ2-2 | TRBD2 | NA | TRBV2 | CASSGLAGGTGELFF | TGTGCCAGCAGTGGGCTAGCGGGGGGAACCGGGGAGCTGTTTTTT
TRBJ2-1 | NA | NA | TRBV20-1 | CSARQYNEQFF | TGCAGTGCGCGACAATACAATGAGCAGTTCTTC
TRBJ2-1 | NA | NA | TRBV11-2 | CASSPLGGPAYNEQFF | TGTGCCAGCAGCCCGCTAGGGGGACCGGCATACAATGAGCAGTTCTTC
TRBJ2-6 | NA | NA | TRBV5-1 | CASSLDPGANVLTF | TGCGCCAGCAGCTTGGATCCTGGGGCCAACGTCCTGACTTTC
TRBJ1-5 | TRBD1 | NA | TRBV9 | CASSEGTGISNQPQHF | TGTGCCAGCAGCGAAGGGACAGGCATTAGCAATCAGCCCCAGCATTTT
TRBJ2-1 | NA | NA | TRBV28 | CATKGDNEQFF | TGTGCCACTAAGGGGGACAATGAGCAGTTCTTC
TRBJ2-7 | NA | NA | TRBV2 | CASTRRDTAYEQYF | TGTGCCAGCACGAGGCGGGACACTGCCTACGAGCAGTACTTC
TRBJ1-6 | NA | few | TRBV9 | CASSVAPYNSPLHF | TGTGCCAGCAGCGTAGCCCCCTATAATTCACCCCTCCACTTT
TRBJ1-1 | TRBD1 | NA | TRBV2 | CASRSVGTGVGTEAFF | TGTGCCAGCAGATCCGTGGGGACAGGGGTGGGCACTGAAGCTTTCTTT
TRBJ2-1 | NA | NA | TRBV28 | CASSLSLQGLEQFF | TGTGCCAGCAGTTTATCGCTGCAGGGGCTTGAGCAGTTCTTC